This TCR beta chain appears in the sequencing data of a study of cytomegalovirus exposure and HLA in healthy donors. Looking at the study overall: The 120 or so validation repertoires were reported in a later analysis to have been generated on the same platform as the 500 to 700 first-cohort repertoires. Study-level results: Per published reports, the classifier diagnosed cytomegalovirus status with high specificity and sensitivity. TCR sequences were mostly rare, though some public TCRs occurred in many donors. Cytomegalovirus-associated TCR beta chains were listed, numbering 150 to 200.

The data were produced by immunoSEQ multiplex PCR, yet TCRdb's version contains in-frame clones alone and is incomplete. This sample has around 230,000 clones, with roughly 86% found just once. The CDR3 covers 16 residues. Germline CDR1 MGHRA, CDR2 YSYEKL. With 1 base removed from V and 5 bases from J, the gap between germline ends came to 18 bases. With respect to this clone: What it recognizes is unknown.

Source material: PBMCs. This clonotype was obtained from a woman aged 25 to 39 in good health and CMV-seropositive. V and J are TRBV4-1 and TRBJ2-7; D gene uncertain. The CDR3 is CASSQVSAVYVNEQYF. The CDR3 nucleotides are TGCGCCAGCAGCCAAGTGTCTGCGGTTTATGTAAACGAGCAGTACTTC.